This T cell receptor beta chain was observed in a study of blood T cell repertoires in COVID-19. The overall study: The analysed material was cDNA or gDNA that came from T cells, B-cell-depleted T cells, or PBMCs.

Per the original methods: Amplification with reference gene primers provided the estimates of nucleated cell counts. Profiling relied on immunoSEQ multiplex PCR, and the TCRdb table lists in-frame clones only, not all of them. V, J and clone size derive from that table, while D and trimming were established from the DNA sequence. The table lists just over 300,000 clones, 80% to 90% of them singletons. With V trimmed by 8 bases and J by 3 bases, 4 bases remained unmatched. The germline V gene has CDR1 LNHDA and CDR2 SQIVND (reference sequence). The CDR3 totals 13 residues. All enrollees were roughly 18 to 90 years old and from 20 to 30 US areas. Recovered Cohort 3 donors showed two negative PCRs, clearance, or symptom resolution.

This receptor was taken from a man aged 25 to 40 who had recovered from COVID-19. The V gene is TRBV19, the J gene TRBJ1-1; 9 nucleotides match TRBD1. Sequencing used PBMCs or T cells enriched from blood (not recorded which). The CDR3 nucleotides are TGTGCCAGTTCCGGGACAGGGTACACTGAAGCTTTCTTT. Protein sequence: CASSGTGYTEAFF.